This T cell receptor (beta chain) was captured by sequencing in a study of T cell responses to AZD1222 COVID-19 vaccine. Looking at the study overall: Pooling covered second doses at about 4 or about 12 weeks.

The CDR3 runs 13 residues. Germline CDR1 and CDR2: MDHEN and SYDVKM. The germline V and J ends were trimmed by 5 bases and 5 bases, with 12 bases remaining between them. Note on this clone: Antigen specificity is unknown.

Findings of the study overall: Spike-specific TCR breadth and depth grew following two AZD1222 doses. Close to half of all spike-specific TCRs reportedly target regions of the variants that are unmutated. Among the donors, most were white British and more were female, and clonal diversity was possibly underestimated.

The data were produced by immunoSEQ multiplex PCR, yet TCRdb's version contains in-frame clones alone and is incomplete. The repertoire consists of approximately 150,000 clones, with around 93% occurring once and the leading ten covering about 2.5%. The sequence was obtained from an adult in good health. This sequence joins TRBV28 and TRBJ1-2; TRBD1 might be the D (5 bases). The sequences come from peripheral blood, collected on day 0 of AZD1222 vaccination. The CDR3 protein is CASSRPGSYGYTF. The DNA of the CDR3 is TGTGCCAGCAGTCGGCCAGGGTCATATGGCTACACCTTC.